These T cell receptor beta chains were read from a single sample in a study of vaccination effects on CD4 cells after COVID-19. These TCRs' antigens remain unknown. TCRdb's copy holds only in-frame clones and misses some; the assay was immunoSEQ multiplex PCR. The sample lists fewer than 75,000 clones; 70% to 80% were seen once. Sequences were derived from CD4+ T cells from PBMCs cultured without peptide, sampled before COVID-19 vaccination. All receptors come from a human donor who received a COVID-19 vaccine. CDR3s include the opening cysteine and the closing phenylalanine or tryptophan. Where a row states a size, it is once, few, many or the class of an expanded clone; other rows omit it.

few	TRBV7-8	TRBJ2-2	CASSPRGARPNTGELFF
few	TRBV7-2	TRBJ1-2	CASSFQGGGYTF
NA	TRBV10-2	TRBJ2-3	CASSGGGPWTDTQYF
NA	TRBV6-5	TRBJ1-2	CASSYAQFEGYTF
NA	TRBV5-5	TRBJ2-3	CASSSVQGSPVDTQYF
NA	TRBV19	TRBJ1-5	CASSTRTGPSQPQHF
NA	TRBV24-1	TRBJ2-1	CATSVILTSSYNEQFF
once	TRBV24-1	TRBJ2-3	CATSEAGTGVTDTQYF
NA	TRBV6-1	TRBJ1-2	CASSEPRGPLEGYTF
NA	TRBV6-6	TRBJ2-3	CASSNTGGTDTQYF
few	TRBV7-2	TRBJ2-3	CASSLGALAGDSTDTQYF
NA	TRBV6-5	TRBJ1-1	CASRTGLNTEAFF
NA	TRBV7-2	TRBJ1-1	CASSSSDRGDTEAFF
NA	TRBV29-1	TRBJ2-5	CSTERGPNF
NA	TRBV4-1	TRBJ1-6	CASSQVSSGGSPLHF
NA	TRBV2	TRBJ1-2	CASSESGSVYTF
few	TRBV5-1	TRBJ2-6	CASSIGKDTGANVLTF
NA	TRBV5-1	TRBJ1-3	CASSPGQGFSGNTIYF
NA	TRBV5-6	TRBJ2-5	CASSPGDGRSYF
NA	TRBV18	TRBJ2-5	CASSNRLLIGETQYF
NA	TRBV4-1	TRBJ1-3	CASSHPETGNTIYF
once	TRBV2	TRBJ1-5	CASSSDPLGNQPQHF
NA	TRBV5-1	TRBJ1-6	CASSRDSDNSPLHF
NA	TRBV27	TRBJ2-4	CASSSPGAPRGIQYF
NA	TRBV19	TRBJ1-4	CASPGNGATNEKLFF
NA	TRBV30	TRBJ1-5	CAWREPSRVNQPQHF